The entry below describes one T cell receptor beta chain. Its antigen remains unidentified. RNA transcripts served as the template for amplifying TCR beta CDR3 regions. A set of HTBI primers served as the primers for a first-round RT-PCR of the TCR CDR3. TCRdb processed the multiplex PCR reads anew with MiXCR; each CDR3 protein has one entry. Here the sample spans over 700,000 distinct CDR3 sequences, 38% being singletons. The sample originates from a study of T cells in Graves' hyperthyroidism and ophthalmopathy. The overall study: Before any treatment, at initial diagnosis, peripheral blood was collected.

V lost 9 bases, J lost 2 bases, and 17 bases lay in between. Per germline, CDR1 LNHDA and CDR2 SQIVND (reference sequence). The CDR3 loop spans 15 amino acids. General study points: Ophthalmopathy could be told apart from stable hyperthyroidism with a 13 V-J model. Most clonotypes expanded in the thyroid (above 0.001) were also present in blood.

V is TRBV19 and J is TRBJ1-5; D is possibly TRBD1 (5 bases). The source material was blood. The receptor was isolated from a man between 18 and 29 years old with Graves' hyperthyroidism. The CDR3 DNA sequence: TGTGCCAGCAGTTTGGGGGGAGTTCGCAATCAGCCCCAGCATTTT. This sequence encodes CASSLGGVRNQPQHF.